One and the same sample provided the 5 T cell receptor beta chains below, sequenced in a study of a mutant IDH1 vaccine in newly diagnosed glioma (dated by TCRdb to about 2021). The antigens for these receptors are not known. Libraries were prepared through the immunoSEQ multiplex PCR assay. TCRdb's version of the immuneACCESS table is confined to in-frame rearrangements and falls short of the full clone set. An unresolved V gene accounts for under half of the shortfall where checked; the remainder is of unknown origin. In this sample the table shows 20,000 to 25,000 clones, roughly 82% of which occur a single time. The ten largest clones take up about 13% of the sample. Interpreted using the paper, the time point label stands for: week 23, last vaccination. Each vaccine dose, consisting of 300 ug of a 20-mer mutant IDH1 peptide in Montanide, was administered subcutaneously with topical imiquimod.

Sequenced here: PBMCs, sampled from a glioma patient whose treatment included an IDH1 peptide vaccine. The receptors come from a man aged 30-40 years with glioma.

The genes are TRBV10-2 and TRBJ1-1, with a tentative D call TRBD1 (6 bases). Germline V gene data show CDR1 as WSHSY and CDR2 as SAAADI. There are 15 residues in the CDR3. V lost 0 bases to trimming and J lost 0 bases, with 8 bases between them. The CDR3 nucleotides read TGCGCCAGCAGTGAGTCTCGGACAGTGAACACTGAAGCTTTCTTT. Its translation: CASSESRTVNTEAFF.

This chain links TRBV5-1 with TRBJ1-4; a weak D match, TRBD1 (5 bases). The V gene lost 3 bases and the J gene lost 6 bases, with 15 bases spanning the gap. The CDR3 extends over 15 amino acids. Germline V gene lookup returns CDR1 SGHRS and CDR2 YFSETQ. DNA of the CDR3: TGCGCCAGCAGCTCTTGGTACGGGGCAGATGAAAAACTGTTTTTT. Amino acid sequence: CASSSWYGADEKLFF.

This clone was seen just once. One end of the junction varies from germline; a read error may be responsible. The rearrangement links TRBV2 to TRBJ2-7; D gene unclear. The CDR3 sequence is 11 residues long. CDR1 is SNHLY and CDR2 is FYNNEI in the germline V gene. The chain's CDR3 is CASSVLLKTDF. Written as DNA, the CDR3 is TGTGCCAGCAGTGTTCTCCTCAAGACGGACTTC.

This clone ranks as large (0.1 to 1%). Other DNA sequences in the sample encode the same CDR3. The gene calls are TRBV7-2 and TRBJ1-2; no firm D call. The V end lost 1 base, the J end lost 1 base, and 4 bases lay between the germline ends. Germline lookup yields CDR1 SGHTA and CDR2 FQGNSA. The CDR3 consists of 13 residues. CDR3 in amino acids: CASSLGDNYGYTF. The CDR3 DNA follows: TGTGCCAGCAGCTTAGGGGATAACTATGGCTACACCTTC.

This chain uses TRBV6-5 with TRBJ1-1, with a tentative D call TRBD1 (6 bases). V was trimmed by 8 bases and J by 6 bases, leaving 13 bases between them. Germline V gene data show CDR1 as MNHEY and CDR2 as SVGAGI. This CDR3 spans 12 amino acids. In DNA, the CDR3 is TGTGCCAGCCGGGAGAGGGGGGCTGAAGCTTTCTTT. Translated: CASRERGAEAFF.